The rows below give T cell receptor beta chains drawn from one sample of a study of cytomegalovirus exposure and HLA in healthy donors. Profiling relied on immunoSEQ multiplex PCR, and the TCRdb table lists in-frame clones only, not all of them. The sample consists of roughly 190,000 clones, roughly 80% of them appearing once. Material: PBMCs. All receptors derive from a man aged 40-55 years in good health and CMV-seropositive. Both conserved end residues are part of each CDR3. D genes are given only for firm matches. Clone size is given for some rows only: seen once, a few or many times, or a class if the clone is expanded.

>NA|TRBD1|TRBJ1-5|TRBV2
CASSRDRGPRQPQHF
TGTGCCAGCAGTAGGGACAGGGGGCCTCGTCAGCCCCAGCATTTT
>once|TRBD2|TRBJ2-1|TRBV5-1
CASSLDSGAYNEQFF
TGCGCCAGCAGCTTGGACAGCGGGGCCTACAATGAGCAGTTCTTC
>NA|TRBD1|TRBJ1-4|TRBV4-3
CASSQRLGQGLEKLFF
TGCGCCAGCAGCCAAAGATTGGGACAGGGGCTTGAAAAACTGTTTTTT
>NA|TRBD2|TRBJ2-2|TRBV28
CASSFLRLAANTGELFF
TGTGCCAGCAGTTTCCTCCGACTAGCGGCGAACACCGGGGAGCTGTTTTTT
>NA|NA|TRBJ1-2|TRBV7-9
CASSSLPLWGYTF
TGTGCCAGCAGTAGTCTTCCCCTATGGGGCTACACCTTC
>NA|TRBD2|TRBJ2-7|TRBV5-1
CASSQGLAGVEQYF
TGCGCCAGCAGCCAGGGACTAGCGGGGGTCGAGCAGTACTTC
>NA|NA|TRBJ2-7|TRBV5-1
CASSLAGRVGEQYF
TGCGCCAGCAGCTTGGCCGGGCGGGTGGGCGAGCAGTACTTC
>NA|TRBD2|TRBJ2-3|TRBV7-6
CASSQERGHTDTQYF
TGTGCCAGCAGCCAGGAGCGGGGGCACACAGATACGCAGTATTTT
>NA|NA|TRBJ1-3|TRBV13
CASSSTGRGNTIYF
TGTGCCAGCAGTTCTACAGGGAGAGGAAACACCATATATTTT
>NA|TRBD1|TRBJ2-7|TRBV19
CASTSDRGSYEQYF
TGTGCCAGTACCTCGGACAGGGGTTCCTACGAGCAGTACTTC
>NA|TRBD1|TRBJ2-7|TRBV9
CASSVQGDSYEQYF
TGTGCCAGCAGCGTACAGGGGGACTCCTACGAGCAGTACTTC
>once|TRBD1|TRBJ1-5|TRBV27
CASRMGGQVNQPQHF
TGTGCCAGCAGAATGGGCGGACAGGTCAATCAGCCCCAGCATTTT
>NA|NA|TRBJ2-1|TRBV2
CASSAGFEQFF
TGTGCCAGCAGTGCGGGTTTTGAGCAGTTCTTC
>NA|TRBD2|TRBJ2-1|TRBV11-2
CASSLDTSGRVQKLGDEQFF
TGTGCCAGCAGCTTAGACACTAGCGGGAGGGTCCAGAAGCTTGGCGATGAGCAGTTCTTC
>NA|TRBD1|TRBJ2-4|TRBV7-2
CASSPRTGSSLAKNIQYF
TGTGCCAGCAGCCCCAGGACAGGTAGCTCTCTAGCCAAAAACATTCAGTACTTC
>once|NA|TRBJ2-1|TRBV10-2
CASSDGLLSNEQFF
TGCGCCAGCAGTGATGGGCTATTGAGCAATGAGCAGTTCTTC
>NA|TRBD2|TRBJ2-1|TRBV11-1
CASSTVGLGTRNEQFF
TGTGCCAGCAGCACCGTGGGACTGGGGACTAGAAATGAGCAGTTCTTC
>NA|TRBD2|TRBJ2-7|TRBV27
CASSLGTGWLAGGSSYEQYF
TGTGCCAGCAGTCTGGGCACGGGTTGGCTAGCGGGGGGAAGCTCCTACGAGCAGTACTTC
>NA|TRBD2|TRBJ2-2|TRBV18
CASSSREGRTGELFF
TGTGCCAGCTCGTCTCGGGAGGGGCGGACCGGGGAGCTGTTTTTT
>NA|NA|TRBJ2-3|TRBV9
CASSVDRLQDTQYF
TGTGCCAGCAGCGTAGACCGTCTGCAGGATACGCAGTATTTT
>NA|NA|TRBJ1-5|TRBV7-3
CASSLSQNSNQPQHF
TGTGCCAGCAGTTTAAGCCAGAATAGCAATCAGCCCCAGCATTTT
>NA|NA|TRBJ1-4|TRBV18
CASSPGHSEKLFF
TGTGCCAGCTCACCCGGACACAGTGAAAAACTGTTTTTT
>NA|TRBD1|TRBJ1-4|TRBV5-1
CASSPDRVNEKLFF
TGCGCCAGCAGCCCAGACAGGGTTAATGAAAAACTGTTTTTT
>NA|TRBD1|TRBJ1-1|TRBV10-2
CASSVDRGITEAFF
TGCGCCAGCAGTGTTGACAGGGGGATCACTGAAGCTTTCTTT
>once|NA|TRBJ2-1|TRBV7-9
CASSFGLAYNEQFF
TGTGCCAGCAGCTTTGGGCTGGCCTACAATGAGCAGTTCTTC
>NA|NA|TRBJ1-1|TRBV19
CATGNTEAFF
TGTGCCACCGGGAACACTGAAGCTTTCTTT
>once|TRBD1|TRBJ2-2|TRBV10-3
CAISGTGVAGELFF
TGTGCCATCAGTGGGACAGGGGTTGCCGGGGAGCTGTTTTTT
>NA|NA|TRBJ2-5|TRBV28
CASSFLRGYQETQYF
TGTGCCAGCAGTTTCCTTCGGGGGTACCAAGAGACCCAGTACTTC
>NA|TRBD1|TRBJ1-5|TRBV7-2
CASSLVGTGDQPQHF
TGTGCCAGCAGCTTAGTTGGGACAGGTGACCAGCCCCAGCATTTT
>NA|NA|TRBJ2-5|TRBV30
CAGLQGKPPGEQYF
TGTGCCGGCTTACAGGGGAAGCCCCCGGGGGAGCAGTACTTC
>NA|TRBD1|TRBJ1-1|TRBV6-1
CASSESVRQGNGEAFF
TGTGCCAGCAGTGAATCTGTGAGACAGGGAAACGGAGAAGCTTTCTTT
>NA|NA|TRBJ1-5|TRBV7-9
CASSLGQFSNQPQHF
TGTGCCAGCAGCTTAGGACAATTTAGCAATCAGCCCCAGCATTTT
>NA|NA|TRBJ2-2|TRBV9
CASTGEGTGELFF
TGTGCCAGCACAGGGGAGGGCACCGGGGAGCTGTTTTTT
>few|NA|TRBJ2-2|TRBV5-6
CASSLGLTGELFF
TGTGCCAGCAGCTTGGGACTTACCGGGGAGCTGTTTTTT
>NA|NA|TRBJ1-1|TRBV5-1
CASSQDKNTEAFF
TGCGCCAGCAGCCAGGACAAGAACACTGAAGCTTTCTTT
>few|NA|TRBJ1-1|TRBV7-9
CASSLAGADTEAFF
TGTGCCAGCAGCTTAGCGGGGGCCGACACTGAAGCTTTCTTT
>NA|TRBD1|TRBJ1-6|TRBV7-6
CASSTRTGYSPLHF
TGTGCCAGCAGCACTCGGACAGGTTATTCACCCCTCCACTTT
>NA|NA|TRBJ2-1|TRBV9
CASSPNLGEQFF
TGTGCCAGCAGCCCCAATCTAGGTGAGCAGTTCTTC
>NA|TRBD1|TRBJ2-3|TRBV29-1
CSVERTGSGIDTQYF
TGCAGCGTTGAACGGACAGGGAGTGGAATAGATACGCAGTATTTT
>NA|TRBD2|TRBJ2-1|TRBV7-3
CASSLGLAGGNEQFF
TGTGCCAGCAGCTTAGGACTAGCGGGGGGGAATGAGCAGTTCTTC
>NA|TRBD2|TRBJ2-7|TRBV7-2
CASSPSGSYEQYF
TGTGCCAGCAGCCCTAGCGGGAGCTACGAGCAGTACTTC
>NA|NA|TRBJ2-1|TRBV28
CATTFSRASYNEQFF
TGTGCCACCACCTTCTCCCGAGCCTCCTACAATGAGCAGTTCTTC
>NA|NA|TRBJ2-1|TRBV5-4
CASSLNWGGSNEQFF
TGTGCCAGCAGCTTGAACTGGGGAGGTTCGAATGAGCAGTTCTTC